This TCR beta chain was captured by sequencing in a study of CD8+ T cells in alopecia areata. Across the study: Once tofacitinib had been taken for 6 to 18 months, 6 months off drug followed.

Treatment reported: oral pan-JAK inhibitor, 5-10 mg twice daily. RNA was isolated and reverse transcribed to cDNA, the sequencing template. Data came from immunoSEQ multiplex PCR; TCRdb stores just in-frame clones and leaves some out. The table shows 150,000 to 200,000 clones, with under 80% occurring only once. The receptor was isolated from a human donor with alopecia areata. The sequencing used CD4+ T cells sorted from blood, collected at week 49, from a patient treated with tofacitinib.

The CDR3 DNA reads TGCGCCAGCAGCCAGAGGGACCCTGGGGCCAACGTCCTGACTTTC. Protein product: CASSQRDPGANVLTF. The V call is TRBV4-1, the J call TRBJ2-6; D may correspond to TRBD1 or TRBD2 (5 bases each). CDR1 is MGHRA and CDR2 is YSYEKL in the germline V gene. This CDR3 has 15 residues. Trimming took 3 bases from V and 2 from J, leaving 8 bases between them.